This entry lists 28 T cell receptor beta chains sequenced from one sample in a study of cytomegalovirus exposure and HLA in healthy donors. The primer mix had 60 Vbeta and 13 Jbeta primers. Method: immunoSEQ multiplex PCR; TCRdb's copy keeps in-frame clones and lacks some. The sample consists of over 150,000 clones, approximately 67% of them appearing once. The sequencing input was PBMCs. The receptor source for this set is a woman under 30 in good health and CMV-seropositive.

The CDR3 nucleotides read TGTGCCAGCAGCTTAGGGAGTAGCTCCTACAATGAGCAGTTCTTC. Its protein product is CASSLGSSSYNEQFF. V usage is TRBV7-3 and J usage is TRBJ2-1; D is possibly TRBD2 (5 bases). Germline V gene sequence: CDR1 SGHTA, CDR2 FQGTGA. CDR3 length: 15 amino acids. The ends were cut back, 2 bases at V and 0 bases at J, with 8 bases in the middle.

The chain is built from TRBV27 and TRBJ2-7, with 10 bases lining up with TRBD1. The germline gives CDR1 MNHEY, CDR2 SMNVEV (reference sequence). The CDR3 runs 15 residues. The junction had 4 bases not matched to a gene; V was cut back by 5 bases and J by 0 bases. CDR3 protein: CASSRTGGGSYEQYF. The CDR3 region has the DNA TGTGCCAGCAGTCGGACAGGGGGAGGCTCCTACGAGCAGTACTTC.

The CDR3 loop is CASSPTSGSVYEQYF. CDR3 nucleotides: TGTGCCAGCTCACCTACTAGCGGGAGTGTCTACGAGCAGTACTTC. This chain links TRBV18 with TRBJ2-7; 11 bases match TRBD2. The CDR3 runs to 15 residues. The germline gives CDR1 KGHSH, CDR2 LQKENI. The V gene end was trimmed by 3 bases and the J gene end by 3 bases; junction bases not matched to a gene: 4.

The chain joins TRBV2 to TRBJ2-5, with a weak D call TRBD1 (7 bases). Trimming took off 6 bases at V and 7 bases at J, with 12 bases between the two ends. Germline V lookup: CDR1 SNHLY, CDR2 FYNNEI. This CDR3 is 12 amino acids long. CDR3 amino acids: CASSGQEGTQYF. The CDR3 DNA reads TGTGCCAGCAGCGGACAGGAGGGGACCCAGTACTTC.

The rearrangement links TRBV4-1 to TRBJ2-7; 10 bases map to TRBD2. Unmatched junction bases numbered 6, after V lost 3 bases and J lost 7 bases. The length of the CDR3 is 14 residues. Germline-derived CDR1 and CDR2 are MGHRA and YSYEKL. CDR3 sequence reads: CASSHTQLAGEQYF. In nucleotides, the CDR3 is TGCGCCAGCAGCCATACACAACTAGCGGGGGAGCAGTACTTC.

V and J are TRBV6-5 and TRBJ1-1; D not certain. The germline gives CDR1 MNHEY, CDR2 SVGAGI. Trimming pared 5 bases from V and 0 bases from J, leaving 7 bases between. The CDR3 runs 13 residues. The CDR3 sequence: CASSITVNTEAFF. The CDR3 DNA follows: TGTGCCAGCAGTATTACAGTGAACACTGAAGCTTTCTTT.

The rearrangement uses TRBV5-4 and TRBJ2-2; 9 bases align to TRBD2. This CDR3 has 17 residues. The V segment lost 4 bases and the J segment 4 bases; nucleotides outside the gene matches: 11. Looked up from germline, CDR1 is SGHNT and CDR2 is YYREEE (reference sequence). Here the CDR3 DNA reads TGTGCCAGCAGCCCTGGGACTAGCCTCGCTCCCACCGGGGAGCTGTTTTTT. This gives the protein CASSPGTSLAPTGELFF. The variable domain in full, completed from reference TRBV5-4 and TRBJ2-2, reads ETGVTQSPTHLIKTRGQQVTLRCSSQSGHNTVSWYQQALGQGPQFIFQYYREEENGRGNFPPRFSGLQFPNYSSELNVNALELDDSALYLCASSPGTSLAPTGELFFGEGSRLTVL.

V gene TRBV27 combines with J gene TRBJ1-2; a weak D match, TRBD1 (6 bases). V gave up 5 bases and J gave up 7 bases, with 23 bases separating them. This CDR3 is 16 amino acids long. The germline V gene has CDR1 MNHEY and CDR2 SMNVEV (reference sequence). CDR3 sequence reads: CASSPKPGTSVFGYTF. The DNA for the CDR3 is TGTGCCAGCAGTCCGAAGCCAGGGACATCGGTTTTTGGCTACACCTTC.

The V call is TRBV18, the J call TRBJ1-1; 10 positions agree with TRBD1. The trim removed 3 bases at V and 1 base at J, leaving 8 bases unmatched. This CDR3 contains 17 residues. CDR1 is KGHSH and CDR2 is LQKENI in the germline V gene. The CDR3 DNA reads TGTGCCAGCTCACCGCTGGCGACAGGGGGCACGAACACTGAAGCTTTCTTT. This codes for CASSPLATGGTNTEAFF.

The chain joins TRBV28 to TRBJ2-4, with D possibly matching TRBD1 (5 bases). Per germline, CDR1 MDHEN and CDR2 SYDVKM. The CDR3 runs 19 residues. V lost 1 base and J 0 bases, leaving 19 bases between the germline ends. DNA of the CDR3: TGTGCCAGCAGTTTATCTAGTCGGCCAGGGCGGCTAGCCAAAAACATTCAGTACTTC. It yields the protein CASSLSSRPGRLAKNIQYF.

The chain carries TRBV27 and TRBJ2-1; TRBD2 agrees at 10 bases. This CDR3 is built from 17 residues. Germline values: CDR1 MNHEY, CDR2 SMNVEV (reference sequence). The junction had 13 bases not matched to a gene; V was cut back by 6 bases and J by 5 bases. The CDR3 sequence: CASSPGLAKSGNNEQFF. In DNA form, the CDR3 reads TGTGCCAGCAGCCCGGGACTAGCGAAGTCGGGGAACAATGAGCAGTTCTTC.

The V gene is TRBV7-3, the J gene TRBJ2-1, with D perhaps TRBD1 (6 bases). V gave up 6 bases and J gave up 2 bases, with 14 bases separating them. The germline gives CDR1 SGHTA, CDR2 FQGTGA. The CDR3 is 15 residues long. The CDR3 spells CASSEGGAAYNEQFF. In DNA, the CDR3 is TGTGCCAGCAGTGAAGGGGGAGCGGCCTACAATGAGCAGTTCTTC.

This clone was seen only a few times. This sequence joins TRBV10-3 and TRBJ2-7; D possibly corresponds to TRBD2 (5 bases). Trimming shortened V by 8 bases and J by 2 bases, and 22 bases separated the two germline ends. Per the germline V gene, CDR1 is ENHRY and CDR2 is SYGVKD. This CDR3 region has 16 residues. This chain's CDR3 is CAISSFLGALTYEQYF. CDR3 nucleotide sequence: TGTGCCATCTCTTCTTTTTTGGGAGCATTGACCTACGAGCAGTACTTC.

This chain joins TRBV4-1 and TRBJ1-3; 7 bases map to TRBD1. Looked up from germline, CDR1 is MGHRA and CDR2 is YSYEKL. CDR3 length equals 17 residues. With V trimmed by 3 bases and J by 4 bases, 12 bases remained unmatched. As DNA, the CDR3 is TGCGCCAGCAGCCAGGGATCCACAGGGGCTGGGGGAAACACCATATATTTT. It is translated as CASSQGSTGAGGNTIYF.

The chain has TRBV2 and TRBJ2-3, with a possible D match to TRBD2 (6 bases). The CDR3 is made up of 15 amino acids. Germline CDR1 and CDR2: SNHLY and FYNNEI. Trimming took 7 bases from V and 4 from J, leaving 18 bases between them. CDR3 DNA: TGTGCCAGCAAGAGGTCCTGGGAGGTCCCAGATACGCAGTATTTT. Encoded protein: CASKRSWEVPDTQYF.

V gene TRBV18 combines with J gene TRBJ1-1; possible D gene TRBD1, 6 bases. The ends were cut back, 1 base at V and 1 base at J, with 10 bases in the middle. From germline, CDR1 is KGHSH and CDR2 LQKENI. CDR3 length: 15 amino acids. Here the CDR3 reads CASSPRGGRNTEAFF. The DNA of the CDR3 is TGTGCCAGCTCACCACGGGGGGGGCGGAACACTGAAGCTTTCTTT.

The chain uses TRBV7-2 and TRBJ2-1; 11 nucleotides agree with TRBD2. Losses at the gene ends were 1 base for V and 4 bases for J; bases not matched to a gene: 0. CDR3 length: 15 amino acids. Germline CDR1 is SGHTA and CDR2 is FQGNSA. CDR3 coding DNA: TGTGCCAGCAGCTTAGGACTAGCGGGGTACAATGAGCAGTTCTTC. Translated, it gives CASSLGLAGYNEQFF.

V usage is TRBV11-2 and J usage is TRBJ2-5, with D tentatively TRBD1 (6 bases). CDR1 is SGHAT and CDR2 is FQNNGV in the germline V gene. The CDR3 length is 13 residues. Trimming stripped 7 bases from V and 4 bases from J, with 13 bases between. CDR3: CASNRVGGETQYF. DNA of the CDR3: TGTGCCAGCAACAGGGTAGGGGGAGAGACCCAGTACTTC.

This clone appeared a single time. The rearrangement links TRBV14 to TRBJ2-7; D is perhaps TRBD2 (5 bases). The CDR3 covers 14 residues. The V and J ends lost 0 bases and 4 bases respectively, with 10 bases between them. Looked up from germline, CDR1 is SGHDN and CDR2 is FVKESK. CDR3 loop: CASSQELLAYEQYF. Written as DNA, the CDR3 is TGTGCCAGCAGCCAAGAACTCCTAGCTTACGAGCAGTACTTC.

Only one count was recorded for this clone. This chain links TRBV30 with TRBJ2-7; D unresolved. This CDR3 region has 12 residues. CDR1 is GTSNPN and CDR2 is SVGIG in the germline V gene (reference sequence). V shed 0 bases and J shed 4 bases, with 7 bases lying between them. CDR3 nucleotides: TGTGCCTGGAGTGTATCCGAGTACGAGCAGTACTTC. Translation gives CAWSVSEYEQYF.

In this sample, this clone turned up a few times. The rearrangement uses TRBV13 and TRBJ2-5; tentatively, D is TRBD2 (6 bases). Trimming left V 4 bases short and J 5 bases short, with 14 bases between. In germline, CDR1 is PRHDT, CDR2 FYEKMQ (reference sequence). This CDR3 comprises 14 residues. CDR3 amino acids: CASSSRLEGETQYF. The CDR3 DNA is TGTGCCAGCAGCTCTCGACTAGAGGGGGAGACCCAGTACTTC.

V is TRBV4-3 and J is TRBJ1-1; 7 positions agree with TRBD1. J was trimmed by 1 base and V by 3 bases; bases with no gene match: 5. The germline CDR1 and CDR2 sequences are LGHNA and YSLEER. The CDR3 runs to 15 residues. The CDR3 nucleotides are TGCGCCAGCAGCCATTGGGACAGACAGAACACTGAAGCTTTCTTT. It encodes CASSHWDRQNTEAFF.

This clone was found once. This chain uses TRBV5-6 with TRBJ1-1; 8 nucleotides match TRBD1. V trimming: 4 bases; J trimming: 9 bases; junction bases outside the gene matches: 8. The CDR3 is 13 amino acids. The germline V gene encodes CDR1 SGHDT and CDR2 YYEEEE. The CDR3 sequence: CASSLGGQGQAFF. CDR3 DNA sequence: TGTGCCAGCAGCCTTGGAGGACAGGGCCAAGCTTTCTTT. Combining the CDR3 with reference TRBV5-6 and TRBJ1-1 gives the whole variable domain DAGVTQSPTHLIKTRGQQVTLRCSPKSGHDTVSWYQQALGQGPQFIFQYYEEEERQRGNFPDRFSGHQFPNYSSELNVNALLLGDSALYLCASSLGGQGQAFFGQGTRLTVV.

This chain joins TRBV30 and TRBJ2-1, with D maybe TRBD2 (6 bases). Looked up from germline, CDR1 is GTSNPN and CDR2 is SVGIG (reference sequence). V lost 5 bases and J lost 1, with 9 bases in between. The CDR3 sequence is 13 residues long. The CDR3 DNA reads as TGTGCCTGGGGGACTCAGTCCTACAATGAGCAGTTCTTC. Protein product: CAWGTQSYNEQFF.

The V call is TRBV5-1, the J call TRBJ2-5; D not certain. The CDR3 spans 13 residues. The V gene's germline CDR1 is SGHRS and CDR2 YFSETQ. V lost 4 bases and J 0 bases, leaving 7 bases between the germline ends. This CDR3 reads CASSTQYQETQYF. CDR3 DNA sequence: TGCGCCAGCAGCACCCAGTACCAAGAGACCCAGTACTTC.

CDR3 coding DNA: TGTGCCAGCAGTGTTACTAGCGGGAGAGGTACCGGGGAGCTGTTTTTT. It encodes CASSVTSGRGTGELFF. V and J are TRBV25-1 and TRBJ2-2, with 11 bases fitting TRBD2. V was clipped by 4 bases and J by 5 bases; unmatched bases: 6. CDR1 MGHDK and CDR2 SYGVNS come from the germline V gene. CDR3 length equals 16 residues.

This chain links TRBV28 with TRBJ1-2; 8 bases fit TRBD1. The CDR3 is 14 amino acids. CDR1 is MDHEN and CDR2 is SYDVKM in the germline V gene. V lost 5 bases and J lost 3; bases outside the gene matches: 5. The CDR3 nucleotides are TGTGCCAGCAGTCCCGGGGACAGGTACTATGGCTACACCTTC. Translation: CASSPGDRYYGYTF.

V is TRBV6-5 and J is TRBJ2-1; D uncertain. Trimming removed 0 bases at V and 6 bases at J, with 6 bases between. The CDR3 is 13 residues long. Looked up from germline, CDR1 is MNHEY and CDR2 is SVGAGI. CDR3 loop: CASSYSPRNEQFF. The CDR3 DNA reads as TGTGCCAGCAGTTACTCCCCCCGCAATGAGCAGTTCTTC.